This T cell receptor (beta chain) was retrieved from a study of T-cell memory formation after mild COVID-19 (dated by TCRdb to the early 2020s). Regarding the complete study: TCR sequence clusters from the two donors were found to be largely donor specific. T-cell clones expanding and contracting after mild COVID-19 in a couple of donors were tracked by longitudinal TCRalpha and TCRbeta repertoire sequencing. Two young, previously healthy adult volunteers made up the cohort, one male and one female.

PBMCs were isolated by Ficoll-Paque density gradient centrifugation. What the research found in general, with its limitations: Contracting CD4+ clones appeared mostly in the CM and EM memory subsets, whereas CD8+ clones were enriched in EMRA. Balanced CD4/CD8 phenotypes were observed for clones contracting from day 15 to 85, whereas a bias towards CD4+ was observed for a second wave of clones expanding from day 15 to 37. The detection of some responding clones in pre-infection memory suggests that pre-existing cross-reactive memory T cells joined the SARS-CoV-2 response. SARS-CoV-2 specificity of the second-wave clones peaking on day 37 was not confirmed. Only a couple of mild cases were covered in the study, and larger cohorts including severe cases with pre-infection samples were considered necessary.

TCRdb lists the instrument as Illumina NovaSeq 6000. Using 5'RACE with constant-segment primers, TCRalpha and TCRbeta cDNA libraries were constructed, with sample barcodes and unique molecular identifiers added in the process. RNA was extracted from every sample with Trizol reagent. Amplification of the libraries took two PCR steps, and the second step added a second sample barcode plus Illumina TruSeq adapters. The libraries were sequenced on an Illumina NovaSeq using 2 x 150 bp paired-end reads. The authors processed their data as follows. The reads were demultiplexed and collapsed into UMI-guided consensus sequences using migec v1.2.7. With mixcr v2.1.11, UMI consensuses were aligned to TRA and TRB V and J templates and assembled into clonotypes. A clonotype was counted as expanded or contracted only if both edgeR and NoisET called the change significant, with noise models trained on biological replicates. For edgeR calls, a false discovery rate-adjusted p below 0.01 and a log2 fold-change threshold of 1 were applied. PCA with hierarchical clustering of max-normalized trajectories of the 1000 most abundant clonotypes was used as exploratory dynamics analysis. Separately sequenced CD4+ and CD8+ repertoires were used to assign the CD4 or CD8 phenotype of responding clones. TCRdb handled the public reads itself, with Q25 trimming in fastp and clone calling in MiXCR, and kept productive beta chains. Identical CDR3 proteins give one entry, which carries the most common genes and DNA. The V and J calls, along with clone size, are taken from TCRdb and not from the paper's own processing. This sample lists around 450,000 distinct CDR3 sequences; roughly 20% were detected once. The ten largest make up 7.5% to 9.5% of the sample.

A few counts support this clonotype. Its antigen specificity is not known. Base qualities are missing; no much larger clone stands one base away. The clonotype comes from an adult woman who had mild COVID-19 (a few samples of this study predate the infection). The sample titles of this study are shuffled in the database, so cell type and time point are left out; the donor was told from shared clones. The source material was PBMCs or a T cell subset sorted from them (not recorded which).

The nucleotide sequence reads TGTGCCACCAGTGATTCAGGGTCGAACACTGAAGCTTTCTTT. Translated, this gives CATSDSGSNTEAFF. The chain employs TRBV24-1 and TRBJ1-1, with a tentative D gene TRBD1 over 5 matching bases. CDR1 and CDR2, looked up from the germline V gene, are KGHDR and SFDVKD. Deletion took 2 bases off V and 1 base off J, with a span of 7 bases between the germline ends. CDR3 length: 14 amino acids, cysteine to phenylalanine. CDR3 DNA only is kept here, 42 bases in frame from base 1.